This passage covers 25 T cell receptor beta chains from one sample sequenced in a study of blood T cell repertoires in COVID-19. The assay was immunoSEQ multiplex PCR, and TCRdb's table has in-frame clones only and misses some. The data show approximately 170,000 clones, roughly 78% seen once. Sequences were obtained from PBMCs or T cells enriched from blood (not recorded which). The source of these receptors is a woman in her 70s in a cohort exposed to, infected with or recovered from COVID-19 (not recorded which).

V usage is TRBV5-4 and J usage is TRBJ2-6, with D tentatively TRBD1 (6 bases). There are 15 residues in the CDR3. Germline CDR1 and CDR2: SGHNT and YYREEE (reference sequence). Trimming removed 2 bases at V and 3 bases at J, with 9 bases between. The CDR3 sequence: CASSLSGDGANVLTF. The CDR3 DNA reads TGTGCCAGCAGCTTATCAGGGGATGGGGCCAACGTCCTGACTTTC.

The chain couples TRBV4-3 to TRBJ2-7; tentative D call: TRBD2 (6 bases). This CDR3 region has 13 residues. Looked up from germline, CDR1 is LGHNA and CDR2 is YSLEER. The V and J ends lost 1 base and 5 bases respectively, with 9 bases between them. The CDR3 nucleotides are TGCGCCAGCAGCCAAGTACGGGGGAACGAGCAGTACTTC. This encodes CASSQVRGNEQYF.

The genes are TRBV19 and TRBJ2-6; tentative D call: TRBD1 (5 bases). The CDR3 has 16 residues. Trimming took off 4 bases at V and 0 bases at J, with 10 bases between the two ends. Germline V gene sequence: CDR1 LNHDA, CDR2 SQIVND (reference sequence). CDR3 in amino acids: CASSRGRGSGANVLTF. CDR3 sequence (DNA): TGTGCCAGTAGTAGGGGAAGGGGCTCTGGGGCCAACGTCCTGACTTTC.

The sample holds a few counts of this clone. V gene TRBV7-6 combines with J gene TRBJ1-6; 7 bases agree with TRBD1. Unmatched junction bases numbered 9, after V lost 3 bases and J lost 10 bases. This CDR3 has 15 amino acids. Germline loops: CDR1 SGHVS, CDR2 FNYEAQ. The CDR3 DNA follows: TGTGCCAGCAGCTTGGAGACAGGGTTCAAATCACCCCTCCACTTT. Translation: CASSLETGFKSPLHF. Drawing the rest from reference TRBV7-6 and TRBJ1-6, the complete variable domain is GAGVSQSPRYKVTKRGQDVALRCDPISGHVSLYWYRQALGQGPEFLTYFNYEAQQDKSGLPNDRFSAERPEGSISTLTIQRTEQRDSAMYRCASSLETGFKSPLHFGNGTRLTVT.

This CDR3 reads CATSDPLGVGGDEQFF. The CDR3 DNA reads as TGTGCCACCAGTGATCCTCTAGGTGTCGGGGGGGATGAGCAGTTCTTC. The chain is built from TRBV24-1 and TRBJ2-1, with 8 bases fitting TRBD2. The CDR3 contains 16 residues. V was pared by 3 bases and J by 8 bases, with 11 bases of the junction left unmatched. Germline CDR1 reads KGHDR; CDR2 reads SFDVKD.

The genes are TRBV28 and TRBJ1-5; D is possibly TRBD1 (6 bases). The germline gives CDR1 MDHEN, CDR2 SYDVKM. V lost 2 bases and J 7 bases, leaving 18 bases between the germline ends. The CDR3 has 16 residues. The CDR3 protein is CASSLGRGRGLQPQHF. In nucleotides, the CDR3 is TGTGCCAGCAGTTTAGGGAGGGGGAGAGGTTTACAGCCCCAGCATTTT.

The chain is built from TRBV7-9 and TRBJ2-1, with TRBD1 matching over 7 bases. V lost 3 bases to trimming and J lost 9 bases; unmatched junction nucleotides: 11. The CDR3 is made up of 15 amino acids. The V gene's germline CDR1 is SEHNR and CDR2 FQNEAQ (reference sequence). CDR3 coding DNA: TGTGCCAGCAGCTTTTACACAGGGGTTGCGAGTGAGCAGTTCTTC. Translation gives CASSFYTGVASEQFF.

The rearrangement joins TRBV2 to TRBJ2-7, with a tentative D call TRBD1 (6 bases). Germline V gene data show CDR1 as SNHLY and CDR2 as FYNNEI. Trimming cost V 6 bases and J 3 bases, with 15 bases left between them. The CDR3 is made up of 14 amino acids. CDR3 DNA sequence: TGTGCCAGCAGGGCAGGACAGCTGAACTACGAGCAGTACTTC. It encodes CASRAGQLNYEQYF. Filled out from reference TRBV2 and TRBJ2-7, the complete variable domain reads EPEVTQTPSHQVTQMGQEVILRCVPISNHLYFYWYRQILGQKVEFLVSFYNNEISEKSEIFDDQFSVERPDGSNFTLKIRSTKLEDSAMYFCASRAGQLNYEQYFGPGTRLTVT.

This clone occurred once. The chain carries TRBV2 and TRBJ1-5; 11 nucleotides match TRBD1. V dropped 6 bases and J dropped 2; count of bases not matched to a gene: 3. CDR1 is SNHLY and CDR2 is FYNNEI in the germline V gene. CDR3 length: 15 residues. The CDR3 DNA reads TGTGCCAGCAGCCCGGGACAGGGGGGCAATCAGCCCCAGCATTTT. It yields the protein CASSPGQGGNQPQHF.

Concerning this clone: The same CDR3 also results from other DNA sequences found in this sample. The chain joins TRBV12-3 or TRBV12-4 to TRBJ2-3, with a tentative D call TRBD2 (6 bases). The CDR3 covers 12 residues. V was pared by 6 bases and J by 3 bases, with 7 bases between. CDR3 nucleotide sequence: TGTGCCAGCAGCCGGGGGACAGATACGCAGTATTTT. Translating it yields CASSRGTDTQYF.

The V and J genes are TRBV5-4 and TRBJ1-1, with 11 positions matching TRBD1. Germline V lookup: CDR1 SGHNT, CDR2 YYREEE (reference sequence). Germline trimming cut 5 bases from V and 4 bases from J; bases unmatched to any gene: 7. The CDR3 totals 15 residues. Here the CDR3 reads CASSHAGTGGTEAFF. The CDR3 DNA reads TGTGCCAGCAGTCACGCCGGGACAGGGGGCACTGAAGCTTTCTTT.

Details on this clone: Different DNA sequences within this sample yield the same CDR3. The rearrangement links TRBV28 to TRBJ1-3; 7 bases fit TRBD1. This CDR3 is built from 14 residues. Germline-derived CDR1 and CDR2 are MDHEN and SYDVKM. The trim removed 5 bases at V and 2 bases at J, leaving 3 bases unmatched. CDR3 coding DNA: TGTGCCAGCAGTCTCGACAGGGCTGGAAACACCATATATTTT. Translating gives CASSLDRAGNTIYF.

The chain uses TRBV19 and TRBJ2-2, with 9 bases lining up with TRBD1. J gave up 7 bases and V 5 bases, and 5 bases lay outside the gene matches. The length of the CDR3 is 14 residues. Germline CDR1 LNHDA, CDR2 SQIVND (reference sequence). The CDR3 region has the DNA TGTGCCAGTAGTTTACAGGGGGCTGGCGGGGAGCTGTTTTTT. Amino acids: CASSLQGAGGELFF.

This sequence joins TRBV7-3 and TRBJ2-1; D possibly corresponds to TRBD1 (5 bases). There are 14 residues in the CDR3. Trimming pared 5 bases from V and 0 bases from J, leaving 8 bases between. CDR1 SGHTA and CDR2 FQGTGA come from the germline V gene. This CDR3 is CASSPRGSYNEQFF. CDR3 bases: TGTGCCAGCAGCCCTAGGGGCTCCTACAATGAGCAGTTCTTC. Complete variable domain (other parts from reference TRBV7-3 and TRBJ2-1): GAGVSQTPSNKVTEKGKYVELRCDPISGHTALYWYRQSLGQGPEFLIYFQGTGAADDSGLPNDRFFAVRPEGSVSTLKIQRTERGDSAVYLCASSPRGSYNEQFFGPGTRLTVL.

This rearrangement joins TRBV13 to TRBJ2-7, with 10 bases identical to TRBD2. The V segment lost 4 bases and the J segment 1 base; nucleotides outside the gene matches: 4. The CDR3 totals 15 residues. Germline lookup yields CDR1 PRHDT and CDR2 FYEKMQ (reference sequence). CDR3: CASSSTSGISYEQYF. For the CDR3, the DNA is TGTGCCAGCAGCTCCACTAGCGGGATTTCCTACGAGCAGTACTTC.

The V and J genes are TRBV2 and TRBJ2-2; D is undetermined. CDR3 length: 13 residues. The V end was cut by 7 bases, the J end by 6 bases, with 12 bases between. Germline CDR1 SNHLY, CDR2 FYNNEI. The CDR3 DNA reads as TGTGCCAGCACCGGTCGGAGCGCCGGGGAGCTGTTTTTT. It translates to CASTGRSAGELFF.

This chain connects TRBV6-5 to TRBJ1-6; the D gene is possibly TRBD1 (5 bases). From germline, CDR1 is MNHEY and CDR2 SVGAGI. The V gene lost 7 bases and the J gene lost 0 bases, with 10 bases spanning the gap. The CDR3 length is 15 residues. The CDR3 DNA sequence: TGTGCCAGCACTGGGGCTAGCTCCTATAATTCACCCCTCCACTTT. As protein: CASTGASSYNSPLHF.

CDR3 amino acids: CATSDLQFGGQGAGELFF. The CDR3 bases are TGTGCCACCAGTGATTTGCAGTTTGGGGGACAGGGGGCCGGGGAGCTGTTTTTT. The gene calls are TRBV24-1 and TRBJ2-2; 11 positions agree with TRBD1. Germline V CDR1 and CDR2: KGHDR, SFDVKD. The CDR3 is 18 amino acids. The ends lost 0 bases at V and 6 bases at J; junction bases unmatched: 8.

The rearrangement joins TRBV29-1 to TRBJ1-1; 8 positions agree with TRBD1. With 7 bases clipped from V and 10 bases from J, the junction kept 17 bases outside the gene matches. This CDR3 is 14 amino acids long. Germline CDR1 reads SQVTM; CDR2 reads ANQGSEA. Written as DNA, the CDR3 is TGCAGCGCCGGACAGGGAATTAGATCGGTGGGAGCTTTCTTT. It codes for CSAGQGIRSVGAFF.

The rearrangement links TRBV27 to TRBJ1-2, with a weak D call TRBD1 (5 bases). The germline V gene encodes CDR1 MNHEY and CDR2 SMNVEV (reference sequence). Trimming removed 5 bases from V and 8 bases from J, with 18 bases in between. This CDR3 region has 14 residues. CDR3 residues: CASSRNLRGYGYTF. In DNA form, the CDR3 reads TGTGCCAGCAGTCGAAACCTGCGGGGGTACGGCTACACCTTC.

This clone showed up just a few times. The rearrangement uses TRBV7-8 and TRBJ2-7; D is ambiguous. Looked up from germline, CDR1 is SGHVS and CDR2 is FQNEAQ. V dropped 0 bases and J dropped 7 bases, with 4 bases sitting between them. This CDR3 is 11 amino acids long. The CDR3 loop reads CASSLAEEQYF. CDR3 DNA: TGTGCCAGCAGCTTAGCGGAGGAGCAGTACTTC.

The J gene is TRBJ2-2, the V gene TRBV6-6; weak D call: TRBD1 (6 bases). This CDR3 region has 15 residues. Trimming cost V 5 bases and J 3 bases, with 13 bases left between them. Germline V gene lookup returns CDR1 MNHNY and CDR2 SVGAGI (reference sequence). The CDR3 nucleotides are TGTGCCAGCAGTAGTAGCCGGACAGACACCGGGGAGCTGTTTTTT. As protein: CASSSSRTDTGELFF.

The chain employs TRBV5-1 and TRBJ2-7; 8 nucleotides align to TRBD2. Trimming at V came to 0 bases and at J to 5 bases, leaving 4 bases not matched to a gene. The CDR3 loop spans 14 amino acids. From germline, CDR1 is SGHRS and CDR2 YFSETQ. CDR3 residues: CASSLEGLGNEQYF. The CDR3 bases are TGCGCCAGCAGCTTGGAGGGACTAGGTAACGAGCAGTACTTC.

The chain joins TRBV5-5 to TRBJ1-2, with TRBD1 identical over 7 bases. CDR3 size: 14 residues. CDR1 is SGHKS and CDR2 is YYEKEE in the germline V gene (reference sequence). The trim removed 4 bases at V and 4 bases at J, leaving 7 bases unmatched. The CDR3 DNA sequence: TGTGCCAGCAGCCGAGGACAGGAGTCCTATGGCTACACCTTC. Protein product: CASSRGQESYGYTF.

The rearrangement links TRBV18 to TRBJ2-5; TRBD2 matches at 9 bases. Germline values: CDR1 KGHSH, CDR2 LQKENI. CDR3 length: 15 residues. The ends lost 3 bases at V and 5 bases at J; junction bases unmatched: 7. CDR3 loop: CASSPAGGSVETQYF. The CDR3 region has the DNA TGTGCCAGCTCACCGGCGGGAGGGTCTGTTGAGACCCAGTACTTC.